This record looks at one T cell receptor beta chain sequence and its context. V dropped 2 bases and J dropped 2; count of bases not matched to a gene: 3. Germline V CDR1 and CDR2: MNHNS, SASEGT. There are 16 residues in the CDR3. These data originate in a study of blood T cell repertoires in COVID-19. Looking at the study overall: Some COVID-19 samples were acute and others convalescent; all came from the United States, Italy and Spain. PBMCs, B-cell-depleted T cells, or T cells were the source of the cDNA or gDNA that made up the material.

The authors' processing: Reference gene primer amplification in the assay estimated nucleated cell counts. TCRdb's copy holds only in-frame clones and misses some; the assay was immunoSEQ multiplex PCR. That table supplies the V and J calls and clone size; D and trimming were determined from the DNA. The top ten clones hold about 2.2% of a sample with a few hundred thousand clones, about 90% of them seen once. The sequence was obtained from a woman between 45 and 60 years old who had recovered from COVID-19. Source material: peripheral blood. The chain joins TRBV6-1 to TRBJ2-6; 7 nucleotides match TRBD1. The DNA of the CDR3 is TGTGCCAGCAGTGAAATAGGGGGCACTGGGGCCAACGTCCTGACTTTC. It codes for CASSEIGGTGANVLTF.